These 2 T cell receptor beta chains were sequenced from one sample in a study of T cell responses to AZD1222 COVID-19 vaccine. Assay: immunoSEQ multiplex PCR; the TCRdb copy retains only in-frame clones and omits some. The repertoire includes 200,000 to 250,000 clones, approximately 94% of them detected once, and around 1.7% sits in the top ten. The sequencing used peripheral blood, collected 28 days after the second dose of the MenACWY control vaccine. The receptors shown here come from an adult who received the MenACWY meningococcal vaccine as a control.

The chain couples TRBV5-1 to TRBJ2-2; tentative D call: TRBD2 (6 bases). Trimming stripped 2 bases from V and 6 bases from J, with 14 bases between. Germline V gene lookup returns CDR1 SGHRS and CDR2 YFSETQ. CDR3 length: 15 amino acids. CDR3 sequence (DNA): TGCGCCAGCAGCTTCGAACAGAGGGAGGCCGGGGAGCTGTTTTTT. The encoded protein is CASSFEQREAGELFF.

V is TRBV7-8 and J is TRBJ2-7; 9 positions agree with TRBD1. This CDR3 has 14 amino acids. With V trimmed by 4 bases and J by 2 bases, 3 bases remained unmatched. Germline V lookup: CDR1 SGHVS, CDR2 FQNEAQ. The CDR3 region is CASSSGQGTYEQYF. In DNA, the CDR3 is TGTGCCAGCAGCTCGGGACAGGGCACCTACGAGCAGTACTTC. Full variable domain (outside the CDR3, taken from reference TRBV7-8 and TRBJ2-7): GAGVSQSPRYKVAKRGQDVALRCDPISGHVSLFWYQQALGQGPEFLTYFQNEAQLDKSGLPSDRFFAERPEGSVSTLKIQRTQQEDSAVYLCASSSGQGTYEQYFGPGTRLTVT.